These T cell receptor beta chains were read from a single sample in a study of cytomegalovirus exposure and HLA in healthy donors. Generated by immunoSEQ multiplex PCR, the TCRdb table keeps only in-frame clones and is missing some. The sample includes roughly 170,000 clones, 77% seen only once; the top ten take around 1.6%. The specimen sequenced was PBMCs. Source of these receptors: a woman aged 25-40 years in good health and CMV-seronegative. CDR3s include the opening cysteine and the closing phenylalanine or tryptophan. The D gene is left open where the match is weak. Expanded clones are given a class, and other clones once, few, many or no size at all.

D	V	size	J	CDR3	DNA
TRBD1	TRBV5-1	.	TRBJ1-3	CASSLGRDRRGSIYF	TGCGCCAGCAGCTTGGGCCGGGACAGAAGGGGATCCATATATTTT
.	TRBV14	.	TRBJ1-2	CASSQELTVPCGYTF	TGTGCCAGCAGCCAAGAACTGACAGTCCCGTGTGGCTACACCTTC
.	TRBV19	.	TRBJ2-7	CASSGAVYEQYF	TGTGCCAGTAGTGGGGCAGTTTACGAGCAGTACTTC
TRBD2	TRBV4-2	few	TRBJ2-1	CASSRRQSHGREQFF	TGTGCCAGCAGCCGCCGACAATCCCACGGGAGGGAGCAGTTCTTC
.	TRBV19	few	TRBJ2-3	CASSPEGVHGTQYF	TGTGCCAGTAGCCCGGAGGGAGTTCATGGTACGCAGTATTTT
.	TRBV6-1	once	TRBJ2-5	CASRQGGKETQYF	TGTGCCAGCAGACAGGGAGGGAAAGAGACCCAGTACTTC
TRBD1	TRBV30	.	TRBJ1-1	CAWRGGLTGGSHTEAFF	TGTGCCTGGAGGGGTGGACTAACAGGGGGCTCCCACACTGAAGCTTTCTTT
TRBD2	TRBV5-1	.	TRBJ2-2	CASSGGTSGTGELFF	TGCGCCAGCAGCGGCGGGACTAGCGGCACCGGGGAGCTGTTTTTT
TRBD1	TRBV6-1	.	TRBJ2-7	CASSEGTGGPYEQYF	TGTGCCAGCAGTGAAGGGACAGGAGGACCCTACGAGCAGTACTTC
TRBD2	TRBV29-1	.	TRBJ2-1	CSVAMTSLGDEQFF	TGCAGCGTTGCTATGACTAGCCTAGGCGATGAGCAGTTCTTC
TRBD1	TRBV19	.	TRBJ1-2	CASSTDRGRNYGYTF	TGTGCCAGTAGTACGGACAGGGGAAGGAACTATGGCTACACCTTC
TRBD2	TRBV4-2	.	TRBJ2-1	CASSHKGLAGVYNEQFF	TGTGCCAGCAGCCACAAGGGACTAGCGGGAGTATACAATGAGCAGTTCTTC
TRBD1	TRBV6-1	.	TRBJ1-5	CASRGTGTISQPQHF	TGTGCCAGCAGGGGGACAGGGACGATCAGTCAGCCCCAGCATTTT
.	TRBV4-3	.	TRBJ1-3	CASRPGTTGNTIYF	TGCGCCAGCAGACCGGGGACAACTGGAAACACCATATATTTT
.	TRBV7-9	.	TRBJ2-5	CASSFKKETQYF	TGTGCCAGCAGTTTCAAAAAAGAGACCCAGTACTTC
TRBD1	TRBV30	.	TRBJ2-2	CAHDRGLGGELFF	TGTGCCCACGACAGGGGGCTGGGCGGGGAGCTGTTTTTT
.	TRBV7-9	.	TRBJ1-4	CASSLGFQTNEKLFF	TGTGCCAGCAGCTTAGGGTTTCAGACTAATGAAAAACTGTTTTTT
TRBD2	TRBV7-9	.	TRBJ2-7	CSSSPNRLAGRAEQYF	TGTTCCAGCAGCCCGAACCGACTAGCGGGGCGGGCGGAGCAGTACTTC
.	TRBV29-1	few	TRBJ1-2	CSVEVGVYGYTF	TGCAGCGTTGAAGTGGGAGTCTATGGCTACACCTTC
TRBD1	TRBV2	few	TRBJ2-1	CASRLRQGDNEQFF	TGTGCCAGCAGGCTACGACAGGGGGACAATGAGCAGTTCTTC
.	TRBV19	.	TRBJ1-5	CASSLGGRGNQPQHF	TGTGCCAGTAGCCTAGGAGGGAGGGGCAATCAGCCCCAGCATTTT
.	TRBV5-6	.	TRBJ2-5	CASSFLETQYF	TGTGCCAGCAGCTTTCTAGAGACCCAGTACTTC
TRBD1	TRBV18	.	TRBJ2-7	CASSPHRGPYEQYF	TGTGCCAGCTCACCACACAGGGGTCCCTACGAGCAGTACTTC
.	TRBV7-8	.	TRBJ2-7	CASSLGAASYEQYF	TGTGCCAGCAGCTTAGGGGCAGCCTCCTACGAGCAGTACTTC
TRBD2	TRBV7-3	.	TRBJ2-2	CASSPMAGTSLSGELFF	TGTGCCAGCAGCCCGATGGCCGGGACTAGCTTATCCGGGGAGCTGTTTTTT
.	TRBV4-2	few	TRBJ2-7	CASSQDEVVATYEQYF	TGTGCCAGCAGCCAAGATGAGGTGGTGGCTACCTACGAGCAGTACTTC
TRBD1	TRBV6-5	.	TRBJ2-7	CASSRSDRDYEQYF	TGTGCCAGCAGTCGATCCGACAGGGACTACGAGCAGTACTTC
.	TRBV19	few	TRBJ1-5	CASDTGLYQPQHF	TGTGCCAGTGACACAGGGTTGTATCAGCCCCAGCATTTT
TRBD2	TRBV4-1	few	TRBJ2-1	CASSLRTLAGGNDEQFF	TGCGCCAGCAGCCTTCGTACACTAGCGGGGGGGAACGATGAGCAGTTCTTC
TRBD1	TRBV27	.	TRBJ2-7	CASSPQTGNYEQYF	TGTGCCAGCAGTCCACAGACAGGGAACTACGAGCAGTACTTC
TRBD1	TRBV7-9	.	TRBJ1-6	CASSPRTGAQAYNSPLHF	TGTGCCAGCAGCCCCAGGACAGGGGCTCAGGCCTATAATTCACCCCTCCACTTT
.	TRBV11-3	once	TRBJ2-2	CASSSPGVTGELFF	TGTGCCAGCAGCTCCCCAGGTGTCACCGGGGAGCTGTTTTTT
.	TRBV7-9	.	TRBJ1-1	CASSSRTDAEGTEAFF	TGTGCCAGCAGCTCCCGTACCGATGCCGAGGGCACTGAAGCTTTCTTT
.	TRBV18	.	TRBJ1-1	CASSPRGGTDTEAFF	TGTGCCAGCTCACCACGGGGGGGAACGGACACTGAAGCTTTCTTT
TRBD1	TRBV27	.	TRBJ1-1	CASSLGATGGAGAFF	TGTGCCAGCAGTTTGGGGGCAACAGGGGGCGCAGGGGCTTTCTTT
.	TRBV7-7	once	TRBJ2-5	CASSLRFTTEETQYF	TGTGCTAGCAGCTTAAGGTTTACTACTGAGGAGACCCAGTACTTC
TRBD2	TRBV6-6	few	TRBJ2-1	CASSYSRSGSNEQFF	TGTGCCAGCAGTTACTCCCGTAGCGGGAGCAATGAGCAGTTCTTC
TRBD1	TRBV18	once	TRBJ1-2	CASSSGTGTFNDGYTF	TGTGCCAGCTCCTCCGGGACAGGGACGTTTAATGATGGCTACACCTTC
.	TRBV10-3	few	TRBJ1-4	CATRAQTGLDEKLFF	TGTGCCACCAGGGCTCAAACAGGGTTGGACGAAAAACTGTTTTTT
.	TRBV28	.	TRBJ2-1	CASSFSYSYNEQFF	TGTGCCAGCAGTTTTTCGTATTCCTACAATGAGCAGTTCTTC
TRBD2	TRBV9	.	TRBJ2-7	CASSPGTSGFYEQYF	TGTGCCAGCAGCCCGGGGACTAGCGGATTCTACGAGCAGTACTTC
.	TRBV29-1	.	TRBJ2-7	CSVEDQGYEQYF	TGCAGCGTTGAAGACCAGGGGTACGAGCAGTACTTC
.	TRBV19	once	TRBJ1-1	CASSITVGGYPNTEAFF	TGTGCCAGTAGTATTACGGTGGGGGGTTATCCGAACACTGAAGCTTTCTTT
TRBD2	TRBV9	.	TRBJ2-5	CASSKGGLAGVFSETQYF	TGTGCCAGCAGCAAAGGGGGACTAGCGGGAGTCTTCTCAGAGACCCAGTACTTC
.	TRBV5-4	.	TRBJ1-2	CASSLTGDANYGYTF	TGTGCCAGCAGCTTGACGGGGGACGCTAACTATGGCTACACCTTC
TRBD1	TRBV4-1	.	TRBJ1-1	CASSPGQGGVTSEAFF	TGCGCCAGCAGCCCCGGACAGGGAGGGGTCACGAGTGAAGCTTTCTTT
.	TRBV27	.	TRBJ2-1	CASSNRDSYNEQFF	TGTGCCAGCAGTAACAGGGACTCCTACAATGAGCAGTTCTTC
.	TRBV18	.	TRBJ2-1	CASSPGEAPYNEQFF	TGTGCCAGCTCACCAGGAGAGGCTCCCTACAATGAGCAGTTCTTC
TRBD2	TRBV7-8	.	TRBJ2-3	CASAGWTSGSVRDTQYF	TGTGCCAGCGCCGGATGGACTAGCGGGAGTGTCAGGGATACGCAGTATTTT
.	TRBV13	.	TRBJ2-7	CASSLGLSYEQYF	TGTGCCAGCAGCCTAGGACTGTCCTACGAGCAGTACTTC
TRBD1	TRBV5-1	few	TRBJ1-1	CASRVGQENTEAFF	TGCGCCAGCAGGGTGGGACAGGAAAACACTGAAGCTTTCTTT
.	TRBV4-2	few	TRBJ2-3	CASSQDLAPDTQYF	TGTGCCAGCAGCCAAGATCTGGCCCCAGATACGCAGTATTTT
TRBD1	TRBV28	.	TRBJ1-5	CASSLRDGDSQPQHF	TGTGCCAGCAGTTTAAGAGACGGGGACAGCCAGCCCCAGCATTTT